This T cell receptor beta chain originates from a study of T cell clones after liver transplantation. About the research overall: A pre-transplant mixed lymphocyte reaction with TCRbeta sequencing defined graft-donor-reactive clones followed in post-transplant blood. Samples came pre-transplant, pre-randomization before withdrawal, and post-randomization after withdrawal ended.

Sorting of unstimulated PBMCs yielded separate CD3+CD4+ and CD3+CD8+ fractions. The CDR3 consists of 14 residues. Germline V gene lookup returns CDR1 MDHEN and CDR2 SYDVKM. The ends lost 5 bases at V and 5 bases at J; junction bases unmatched: 7. The method was immunoSEQ multiplex PCR; TCRdb's version includes in-frame clones alone and lacks a portion of them. This table has roughly 80,000 clones, 80% to 85% appearing once. The sample consisted of CD4+ T cells from blood, taken about 46 months after liver transplant. The chain is built from TRBV28 and TRBJ1-1, with 8 positions matching TRBD1. The clonotype was recovered from a human patient who received a liver transplant. Some of the T cells might come from the graft donor. As DNA, the CDR3 is TGTGCCAGCAGTCCCGGACAGGGAAGGACTGAAGCTTTCTTT. It translates to CASSPGQGRTEAFF.